Following are 32 T cell receptor beta chains from one sample sequenced in a study of CD8+ T cells in alopecia areata. Sequencing relied on a cDNA template that was reverse transcribed from extracted RNA. Libraries were prepared by immunoSEQ multiplex PCR; TCRdb keeps only in-frame clonotypes and omits some of them. The repertoire has 200,000 to 300,000 clones, none seen only once; the ten largest take 1.2%. A sort of pooled cutaneous lymph node cells used CD4, CD8alpha, NKG2D, NKG2ACE and other stains. The sample was CD4+ T cells sorted from a lymph node. The origin of the receptors is a C3H/HeJ mouse with alopecia areata. Mice of this strain are of MHC haplotype H2-k.

The sample holds many counts of this clone. Gene and germline names: mouse. The read finishes 4 residues shy of the CDR3 end, and the germline J gene is used to complete it. Different DNA sequences within this sample yield the same CDR3. The chain uses TRBV31 and TRBJ2-2; a possible D gene is TRBD1 (6 bases). Germline V gives CDR1 GKSSPN, CDR2 SITVG. The CDR3 spans 15 residues. V dropped 0 bases and J dropped 0 bases, with 8 bases sitting between them. CDR3 amino acids: CAWSLGTTNTGQLYF. CDR3 bases read: TGTGCCTGGAGTCTAGGGACAACAAACACCGGG.

This clone was detected only a few times. Mouse gene names apply. Read sequence stops 4 residues before the CDR3 end, and the germline J gene provides the missing end. This sequence joins TRBV13-1 and TRBJ2-2; 8 nucleotides match TRBD1. The CDR3 is 14 residues long. Per the germline V gene, CDR1 is NSHNY and CDR2 is SYGAGN. V shed 0 bases, J shed 6 bases, and the junction held 1 base outside the gene matches. The CDR3 bases that were read are TGTGCCAGCAGTGATGCCAGGGGGCCCGGG. Translated: CASSDARGPG. The whole CDR3 region reads CASSDARGPGQLYF.

In this sample, this clone turned up a few times. Any gene name here is a mouse gene name. The read ends 4 residues before the CDR3 terminus; that terminus is restored from the germline J gene. The J gene is TRBJ2-2, the V gene TRBV31; TRBD2 aligns across 8 bases. CDR3 length equals 14 residues. V lost 3 bases, J lost 4 bases, and 4 bases stayed unmatched. Per germline, CDR1 GKSSPN and CDR2 SITVG. The CDR3 is CAWRWTGSTGQLYF. The CDR3 DNA, read in part, is TGTGCCTGGAGATGGACTGGGAGCACCGGG. The variable domain in full, completed from reference TRBV31 and TRBJ2-2, reads AQTIHQWPVAEIKAVGSPLSLGCTIKGKSSPNLYWYWQATGGTLQQLFYSITVGQVESVVQLNLSASRPKDDQFILSTEKLLLSHSGFYLCAWRWTGSTGQLYFGEGSKLTVL.

A word on this clone: Gene names follow the mouse nomenclature. The read ends 4 residues shy of where the CDR3 ends; the end is completed using the germline J gene. V gene TRBV4 combines with J gene TRBJ2-2; D might be TRBD1 (5 bases). Germline V CDR1 and CDR2: LGHDT, YNNKQL (reference sequence). Trimming took off 3 bases at V and 4 bases at J, with 9 bases between the two ends. CDR3 length equals 14 residues. Partial CDR3 DNA: TGTGCCAGCAGCTACAGGGATGGCACCGGG. This encodes CASSYRDGTG. The CDR3 in full is CASSYRDGTGQLYF.

On this clone: Gene names are mouse gene names. The read is 4 residues too short to cover the CDR3 end, so that end is filled in from the germline J gene. Other DNA sequences in this sample translate to the same CDR3. The V and J genes are TRBV13-2 and TRBJ2-1, with 9 positions matching TRBD2. Germline assignment: CDR1 NNHNN and CDR2 SYGAGS (reference sequence). J lost 3 bases, V lost 0 bases, and 4 bases had no gene match. This CDR3 region has 16 residues. The CDR3 reads CASGDAGGGGYAEQFF. The sequenced part of the CDR3 DNA is TGTGCCAGCGGTGATGCTGGGGGGGGAGGCTATGCT.

This clone was seen more than once but under ten times. Gene labels here are mouse ones. From the germline J gene comes the end of the CDR3, since the read stops 4 residues before it. The V and J genes are TRBV29 and TRBJ2-3, with 10 bases that match TRBD1. Germline V gene lookup returns CDR1 MSHET and CDR2 SYDVDS. Trimming cost V 5 bases and J 2 bases; bases outside gene matches: 4. The CDR3 spans 15 residues. This CDR3 reads CASSPGQGPAETLYF. The sequenced part of the CDR3 DNA is TGTGCTAGCAGTCCGGGACAGGGGCCTGCAGAA.

This clone was seen a handful of times. All gene names here are mouse names. The CDR3 is cut off 4 residues early in the read; its end comes from the germline J gene. The chain combines TRBV1 with TRBJ2-5; 9 positions match TRBD1. This CDR3 has 15 residues. In germline, CDR1 is NSQYPW, CDR2 LRSPGD (reference sequence). The covered CDR3 bases are TGCACCTGCAGTGCAGATTGGACAGGGGTCGAC. This codes for CTCSADWTGVD. The entire CDR3 reads CTCSADWTGVDTQYF.

Worth noting for this clone: Gene names are mouse gene names. The CDR3 is cut off 4 residues early in the read; its end comes from the germline J gene. Within the sample, other DNA sequences also encode this same CDR3. The chain joins TRBV13-3 to TRBJ1-1, with 8 bases fitting TRBD1. The V gene's germline CDR1 is NNHDY and CDR2 SYVADS. J lost 0 bases, V lost 5 bases, and 3 bases had no gene match. The CDR3 has 14 residues. The CDR3 bases that were read are TGTGCCAGCAGCGACAGGGGAGCAAACACA. Amino acids: CASSDRGANT. The full-length CDR3 reads as CASSDRGANTEVFF.

As for this clone: The germline and genes are mouse ones. The CDR3 end lies 4 residues beyond the end of the read and is filled in from the germline J gene. The gene calls are TRBV13-3 and TRBJ2-7, with 10 bases identical to TRBD2. The junction had 3 bases not matched to a gene; V was cut back by 3 bases and J by 3 bases. This CDR3 has 14 residues. Germline CDR1 NNHDY, CDR2 SYVADS. The DNA read from the CDR3 is TGTGCCAGCAGTGCTGGACTGGGGGTCTAT. This translates into CASSAGLGVY. The full CDR3 protein is CASSAGLGVYEQYF.

A few counts support this clone. Gene names and germline refer to mouse. The CDR3 extends 4 residues past the end of the read, so its final part is completed from the germline J gene. Other DNA sequences in the same sample also yield this CDR3. The chain carries TRBV13-1 and TRBJ2-5, with no clear D. CDR3 length: 14 residues. The V gene lost 2 bases and the J gene lost 0 bases, with 7 bases spanning the gap. The V gene's germline CDR1 is NSHNY and CDR2 SYGAGN. This CDR3 reads CASSEGGNQDTQYF. CDR3 DNA (partial): TGTGCCAGCAGTGAAGGAGGGAACCAAGAC.

On this clone itself: Gene names and germline refer to mouse. The CDR3 goes on 4 residues after the read ends, and that part is filled in from the germline J gene. This chain joins TRBV13-2 and TRBJ2-1; no firm D call. V was pared by 0 bases and J by 0 bases, with 7 bases between. The CDR3 covers 15 residues. In germline, CDR1 is NNHNN, CDR2 SYGAGS (reference sequence). The CDR3 is CASGDAHSNYAEQFF. The covered CDR3 bases are TGTGCCAGCGGTGATGCACACAGTAACTATGCT.

Concerning this clone: Each gene name is a mouse one. The read falls 4 residues short of the CDR3 end, and the missing part is taken from the germline J gene. This rearrangement joins TRBV31 to TRBJ1-2; D unclear. Germline CDR1 and CDR2: GKSSPN and SITVG. V lost 0 bases and J lost 2, with 10 bases in between. This CDR3 region has 14 residues. This chain's CDR3 is CAWSLKGSNSDYTF. CDR3 DNA, as far as it was read: TGTGCCTGGAGTCTGAAAGGGTCGAACTCC. The entire variable domain, with the rest obtained from reference TRBV31 and TRBJ1-2, is as follows: AQTIHQWPVAEIKAVGSPLSLGCTIKGKSSPNLYWYWQATGGTLQQLFYSITVGQVESVVQLNLSASRPKDDQFILSTEKLLLSHSGFYLCAWSLKGSNSDYTFGSGTRLLVI.

This clone was observed a handful of times. A much larger clone lies one base from this, so it may be a read error. Gene names denote mouse genes. Sequencing ends 4 residues short of the CDR3 end; the germline J gene provides the rest. The sample contains more than one DNA sequence encoding this CDR3. The rearrangement uses TRBV19 and TRBJ2-7; the match to TRBD2 covers 11 bases. The germline V gene encodes CDR1 FNHDT and CDR2 SITEND (reference sequence). Trimming at V came to 4 bases and at J to 3 bases, leaving 0 bases not matched to a gene. The CDR3 runs 13 residues. The sequenced part of the CDR3 DNA is TGTGCCAGCAGTGGGACTGGGGGCTAT. This codes for CASSGTGGY. The entire CDR3 sequence reads CASSGTGGYEQYF.

As for this clone: Mouse germline and gene names are used. CDR3 residues: CASGSGLGSAETLYF. CDR3 bases read: TGTGCCAGCGGTTCGGGACTGGGGAGTGCAGAA. The V call is TRBV13-2, the J call TRBJ2-3; 10 bases line up with TRBD2. With the read ending 4 residues before the CDR3 end, the germline J gene is used to fill in that end. Germline V gives CDR1 NNHNN, CDR2 SYGAGS (reference sequence). The CDR3 loop spans 15 amino acids. Losses at the gene ends were 4 bases for V and 0 bases for J; bases not matched to a gene: 2.

As for this clone: Gene names are mouse gene names. The read falls 4 residues short of the CDR3 end, and the missing part is taken from the germline J gene. V usage is TRBV5 and J usage is TRBJ2-7, with 10 bases that match TRBD2. CDR1 is LGHNA and CDR2 is YNLKQL in the germline V gene (reference sequence). The CDR3 extends over 15 amino acids. Here the CDR3 reads CASSPPLGGMDEQYF. The sequenced part of the CDR3 DNA is TGTGCCAGCAGCCCCCCACTGGGGGGGATGGAT.

Comment on this clone: Gene names are the mouse ones. The CDR3 end lies 4 residues beyond the end of the read and is filled in from the germline J gene. The identical CDR3 is also encoded by other nucleotide sequences in the sample. The chain links TRBV1 to TRBJ2-5; TRBD1 is a possible D gene (6 bases). CDR3 length: 13 amino acids. CDR1 and CDR2 from the germline V gene are NSQYPW and LRSPGD (reference sequence). Trimming took 6 bases from V and 3 from J, leaving 10 bases between them. CDR3 in amino acids: CTCSPGQQDTQYF. The DNA read from the CDR3 is TGCACCTGCAGCCCGGGACAACAAGAC.

This clone showed up just a few times. All gene names here are mouse names. CDR3 DNA, as far as it was read: TGTGCCAGCAGCCAAACCGGGACAACTAGTGCAGAA. Translated, it gives CASSQTGTTSAE. The complete CDR3 sequence is CASSQTGTTSAETLYF. The chain is built from TRBV5 and TRBJ2-3, with TRBD1 as a possible D gene (6 bases). The sequenced fragment ends 4 residues before the CDR3 boundary, so the rest is inferred from the germline J gene. Germline CDR1 is LGHNA and CDR2 is YNLKQL (reference sequence). There are 16 residues in the CDR3. V lost 2 bases to trimming and J lost 0 bases, with 12 bases between them.

This clone was counted only a few times. Mouse germline and gene names are used. The read ends 4 residues shy of where the CDR3 ends; the end is completed using the germline J gene. The genes are TRBV5 and TRBJ2-4; 11 positions agree with TRBD2. With 4 bases clipped from V and 2 bases from J, the junction kept 2 bases outside the gene matches. The V gene's germline CDR1 is LGHNA and CDR2 YNLKQL (reference sequence). There are 15 residues in the CDR3. The DNA read from the CDR3 is TGTGCCAGCAGCCCGGACTGGGGGGATCAAAAC. It specifies CASSPDWGDQN. The entire CDR3 reads CASSPDWGDQNTLYF.

This clone was found a few times. Gene names denote mouse genes. With the read ending 4 residues before the CDR3 end, the germline J gene is used to fill in that end. This rearrangement joins TRBV13-2 to TRBJ2-7; 10 positions match TRBD1. The CDR3 extends over 13 amino acids. After removal of 5 bases from V and 1 base from J, the junction contained 0 bases not matched to a gene. Germline V CDR1 and CDR2: NNHNN, SYGAGS (reference sequence). The CDR3 here is CASGGQGSYEQYF. Partial CDR3 DNA: TGTGCCAGCGGGGGACAGGGGTCCTAT.

This clone was detected a few times. The genes and germline here are from mouse. The missing CDR3 end, 4 residues past where the read stops, is filled in from the germline J gene. Other nucleotide sequences in the sample specify the same CDR3. The chain carries TRBV13-2 and TRBJ2-4, with a possible D match to TRBD1 (5 bases). Germline values: CDR1 NNHNN, CDR2 SYGAGS (reference sequence). This CDR3 has 12 residues. CDR3 residues: CASGGQKNTLYF. The sequenced part of the CDR3 DNA is TGTGCCAGCGGTGGACAGAAAAAC.

On this clone: The listed genes are named as in mouse. The read stops 4 residues short of the end of the CDR3; the missing end is completed from the germline J gene. This specimen includes other DNA sequences encoding the same CDR3. The gene calls are TRBV19 and TRBJ2-1, with D possibly TRBD1 on 6 matching bases. The CDR3 length is 15 residues. With 0 bases removed from V and 1 base from J, the gap between germline ends came to 8 bases. The germline CDR1 and CDR2 sequences are FNHDT and SITEND (reference sequence). CDR3 in amino acids: CASSIGGGNYAEQFF. Incomplete CDR3 DNA: TGTGCCAGCAGTATAGGAGGGGGAAACTATGCT.

This clone has only a few counts. Gene labels here are mouse ones. The read terminates 4 residues ahead of where the CDR3 ends, so the germline J gene completes it. The gene calls are TRBV13-1 and TRBJ2-1; TRBD1 is a possible D gene (6 bases). Trimming removed 2 bases from V and 4 bases from J, with 13 bases in between. Germline loops: CDR1 NSHNY, CDR2 SYGAGN. The CDR3 loop spans 15 amino acids. The sequenced CDR3 bases are TGTGCCAGCAGTGACCCCCGGGACAAATATGCT. It is translated as CASSDPRDKYA. The entire CDR3 is CASSDPRDKYAEQFF.

This clone was counted a few times. Genes and germline come from the mouse. The CDR3 end is not reached by the read, which stops 4 residues before it; the germline J gene fills it in. Distinct nucleotide sequences in the sample also encode this CDR3. V usage is TRBV13-2 and J usage is TRBJ1-2; the D is unclear. The CDR3 spans 13 residues. Germline lookup yields CDR1 NNHNN and CDR2 SYGAGS (reference sequence). CDR3 amino acids: CASGDAGVSDYTF. The CDR3 DNA, read in part, is TGTGCCAGCGGTGATGCTGGGGTTTCC.

This clone was detected a few times. Genes and germline are mouse. The read terminates 4 residues ahead of where the CDR3 ends, so the germline J gene completes it. This specimen includes other DNA sequences encoding the same CDR3. J is TRBJ1-2 and V is TRBV31; perhaps TRBD1 as D (6 bases). CDR3 size: 13 residues. The V end was cut by 0 bases, the J end by 3 bases, with 8 bases between. CDR1 is GKSSPN, CDR2 SITVG, per germline. The CDR3 sequence: CAWSLGGYSDYTF. The covered CDR3 bases are TGTGCCTGGAGTCTAGGGGGTTACTCC.

With regard to this clone: Mouse gene names and germline throughout. The read finishes 4 residues shy of the CDR3 end, and the germline J gene is used to complete it. The V and J genes are TRBV29 and TRBJ2-5; 7 nucleotides agree with TRBD1. The CDR3 has 13 amino acids. Per the germline V gene, CDR1 is MSHET and CDR2 is SYDVDS. CDR3 region: CASRTGKGDTQYF. The part of the CDR3 DNA that was read is TGTGCTAGCAGGACAGGGAAGGGGGAC.

This clone was counted between two and nine times. Mouse germline and gene names are used. Read coverage stops 4 residues before the CDR3 terminus; the germline J gene supplies the remainder. Additional DNA sequences in this sample encode the identical CDR3. The V gene is TRBV31, the J gene TRBJ1-1; tentative D call: TRBD1 (5 bases). CDR1 and CDR2 from the germline V gene are GKSSPN and SITVG. V was shortened by 0 bases and J by 0 bases, with 5 bases between the two germline ends. CDR3 size: 13 residues. The chain's CDR3 is CAWSLGQNTEVFF. The part of the CDR3 DNA that was read is TGTGCCTGGAGTCTGGGACAGAACACA.

This clone has only a few counts. Gene labels here are mouse ones. The DNA ends 4 residues before the CDR3 does, and the rest of the CDR3 is filled in from the germline J gene. The V gene is TRBV1, the J gene TRBJ1-1; D remains unclear. Germline V CDR1 and CDR2: NSQYPW, LRSPGD (reference sequence). Trimming left V 0 bases short and J 0 bases short, with 8 bases between. The CDR3 is 15 residues long. The CDR3 reads CTCSADHKANTEVFF. CDR3 DNA (partial): TGCACCTGCAGTGCAGATCACAAAGCAAACACA.

Details on this clone: Gene names are the mouse ones. The read terminates 4 residues before the CDR3 end, so the remaining end is supplied by the germline J gene. The chain uses TRBV1 and TRBJ2-1, with D maybe TRBD1 (7 bases). Germline V gives CDR1 NSQYPW, CDR2 LRSPGD (reference sequence). The V and J ends lost 0 bases and 4 bases respectively, with 10 bases between them. The CDR3 is made up of 15 amino acids. The CDR3 bases that were read are TGCACCTGCAGTGCAGAGAGGGGGCGGTATGCT. This gives the protein CTCSAERGRYA. The entire CDR3 sequence reads CTCSAERGRYAEQFF.

This clone was seen a handful of times. Each gene name is a mouse one. The read halts 3 residues ahead of the CDR3 end, with the missing end drawn from the germline J gene. The chain couples TRBV13-3 to TRBJ1-6; TRBD1 might be the D (5 bases). TRBJ1-6 is an open reading frame, and its role is uncertain. V shed 3 bases and J shed 0 bases, with 7 bases lying between them. Germline V CDR1 and CDR2: NNHDY, SYVADS. The CDR3 runs to 15 residues. CDR3 DNA (partial): TGTGCCAGCAGTGCAGGGCGTTCCTATAATTCGCCC. Translated, it gives CASSAGRSYNSP. The entire CDR3 is CASSAGRSYNSPLYF.

In the case of this clone: Gene names and germline match the mouse. The CDR3 extends 4 residues past the end of the read, so its final part is completed from the germline J gene. The chain couples TRBV13-2 to TRBJ2-1, with D tentatively TRBD1 (6 bases). Trimming removed 0 bases from V and 3 bases from J, with 10 bases in between. The CDR3 sequence is 15 residues long. From germline, CDR1 is NNHNN and CDR2 SYGAGS (reference sequence). CDR3 DNA (partial): TGTGCCAGCGGTGATGGGGACAAACCCTATGCT. It is translated as CASGDGDKPYA. The full CDR3 sequence reads CASGDGDKPYAEQFF.

There are a few counts of this clone. Here the gene names and germline are mouse. The CDR3 extends 4 residues past the end of the read, so its final part is completed from the germline J gene. Distinct nucleotide sequences in the sample also encode this CDR3. The genes are TRBV31 and TRBJ1-2; D remains unclear. This CDR3 contains 13 residues. V was pared by 0 bases and J by 1 base, with 6 bases between. Germline CDR1 reads GKSSPN; CDR2 reads SITVG. CDR3 bases read: TGTGCCTGGAGTCTAGCACAAAACTCC. Amino acid sequence: CAWSLAQNS. The entire CDR3 protein is CAWSLAQNSDYTF.

Remarks on this clone: With a much larger clone just one base away, this may be a read error. Mouse names are used for the genes. The CDR3 is cut off 4 residues early in the read; its end comes from the germline J gene. This same CDR3 is encoded by further DNA sequences in the sample. This chain connects TRBV13-1 to TRBJ1-2; D call uncertain. Germline V lookup: CDR1 NSHNY, CDR2 SYGAGN. This CDR3 comprises 13 residues. Between the trimmed V and J ends, which lost 2 bases and 0 bases, there was a span of 5 bases. CDR3 DNA, as far as it was read: TGTGCCAGCAGTGACAGCACAAACTCC. This codes for CASSDSTNS. The whole CDR3 is CASSDSTNSDYTF.